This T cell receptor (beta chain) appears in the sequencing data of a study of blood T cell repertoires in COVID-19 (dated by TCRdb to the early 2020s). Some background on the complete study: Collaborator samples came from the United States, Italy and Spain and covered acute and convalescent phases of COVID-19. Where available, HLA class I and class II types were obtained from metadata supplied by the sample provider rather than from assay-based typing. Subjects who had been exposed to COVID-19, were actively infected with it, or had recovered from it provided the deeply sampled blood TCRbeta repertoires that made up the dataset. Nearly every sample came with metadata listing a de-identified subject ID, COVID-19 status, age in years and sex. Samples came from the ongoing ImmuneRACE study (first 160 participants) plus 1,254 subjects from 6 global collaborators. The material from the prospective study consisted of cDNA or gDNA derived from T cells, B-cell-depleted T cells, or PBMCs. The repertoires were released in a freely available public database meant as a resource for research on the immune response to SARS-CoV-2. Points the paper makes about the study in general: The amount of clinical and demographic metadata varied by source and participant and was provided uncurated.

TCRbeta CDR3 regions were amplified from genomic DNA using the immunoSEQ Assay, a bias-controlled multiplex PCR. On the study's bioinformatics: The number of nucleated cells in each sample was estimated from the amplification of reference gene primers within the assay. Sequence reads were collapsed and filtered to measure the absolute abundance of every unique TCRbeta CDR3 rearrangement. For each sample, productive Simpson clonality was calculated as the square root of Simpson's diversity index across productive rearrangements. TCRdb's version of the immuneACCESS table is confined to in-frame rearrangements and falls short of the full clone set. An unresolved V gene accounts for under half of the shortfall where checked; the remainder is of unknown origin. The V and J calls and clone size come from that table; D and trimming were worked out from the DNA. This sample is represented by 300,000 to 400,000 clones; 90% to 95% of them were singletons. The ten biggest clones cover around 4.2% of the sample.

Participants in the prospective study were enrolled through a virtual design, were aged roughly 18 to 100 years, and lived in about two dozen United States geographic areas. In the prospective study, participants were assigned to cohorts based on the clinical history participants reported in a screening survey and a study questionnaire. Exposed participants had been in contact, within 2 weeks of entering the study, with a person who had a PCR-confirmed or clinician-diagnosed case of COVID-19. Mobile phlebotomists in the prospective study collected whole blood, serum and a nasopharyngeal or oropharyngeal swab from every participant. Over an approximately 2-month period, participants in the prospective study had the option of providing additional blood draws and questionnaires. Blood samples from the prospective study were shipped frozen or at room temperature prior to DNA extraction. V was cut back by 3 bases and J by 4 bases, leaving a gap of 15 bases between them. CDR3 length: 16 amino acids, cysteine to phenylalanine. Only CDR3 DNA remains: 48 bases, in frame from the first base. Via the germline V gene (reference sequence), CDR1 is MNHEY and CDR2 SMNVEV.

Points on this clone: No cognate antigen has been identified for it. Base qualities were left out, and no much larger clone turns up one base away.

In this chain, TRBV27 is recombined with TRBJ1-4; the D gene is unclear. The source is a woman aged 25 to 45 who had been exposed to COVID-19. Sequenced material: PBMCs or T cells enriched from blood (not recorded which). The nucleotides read TGTGCCAGCAGTTTCCGGGGTGCTTTCGGTAATGAAAAACTGTTTTTT. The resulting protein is CASSFRGAFGNEKLFF.